This T cell receptor (beta chain) was recorded in a study of control samples from healthy donors and cancer patients. TCRdb's table, derived via immunoSEQ multiplex PCR, lists solely in-frame clones and lacks some. This sample has around 120,000 clones; approximately 87% occur once, and the top ten carry around 3%. The CDR3 contains 14 residues. CDR1 is MDHEN, CDR2 SYDVKM, per germline. Trimming took off 6 bases at V and 0 bases at J, with 9 bases between the two ends. The chain links TRBV28 to TRBJ1-3; the D gene is possibly TRBD1 (5 bases). What was sequenced was blood. This sequence originates from a man in his fifties or sixties in good health. Here the CDR3 reads CASSIQASGNTIYF. In DNA, the CDR3 is TGTGCCAGCAGCATACAGGCCTCTGGAAACACCATATATTTT. Full variable domain (remainder filled in from reference TRBV28 and TRBJ1-3): DVKVTQSSRYLVKRTGEKVFLECVQDMDHENMFWYRQDPGLGLRLIYFSYDVKMKEKGDIPEGYSVSREKKERFSLILESASTNQTSMYLCASSIQASGNTIYFGEGSWLTVV.